Listed here is a single TCR beta chain. The antigen remains undetermined. Amplification of TCR beta CDR3 regions was performed using RNA transcripts as template. First-round RT-PCR with HTBI primers amplified the TCR CDR3 region. TCRdb processed the multiplex PCR reads anew with MiXCR; each CDR3 protein has one entry. The sample gives 40,000 to 55,000 distinct CDR3 sequences, over 45% of which show up once; under 35% is in the top ten. Germline V lookup: CDR1 SEHNR, CDR2 FQNEAQ (reference sequence). The V segment lost 6 bases and the J segment 6 bases; nucleotides outside the gene matches: 8. This CDR3 is built from 13 residues. The authors deemed Graves' hyperthyroidism stable absent ophthalmopathy progression within 18 months. This record belongs to a study of T cells in Graves' hyperthyroidism and ophthalmopathy. Overall study results and limits: Ophthalmopathy and stable hyperthyroidism were told apart by a 13 V-J model.

The receptor was derived from a woman aged 45-65 years with Graves' hyperthyroidism. This chain joins TRBV7-9 and TRBJ2-7; 7 bases match TRBD1. The sequencing input was peripheral blood or thyroid tissue (not recorded which). The CDR3 region has the DNA TGTGCCAGCAGTCGGGACAGCCTCTCCGAGCAGTACTTC. This encodes CASSRDSLSEQYF.